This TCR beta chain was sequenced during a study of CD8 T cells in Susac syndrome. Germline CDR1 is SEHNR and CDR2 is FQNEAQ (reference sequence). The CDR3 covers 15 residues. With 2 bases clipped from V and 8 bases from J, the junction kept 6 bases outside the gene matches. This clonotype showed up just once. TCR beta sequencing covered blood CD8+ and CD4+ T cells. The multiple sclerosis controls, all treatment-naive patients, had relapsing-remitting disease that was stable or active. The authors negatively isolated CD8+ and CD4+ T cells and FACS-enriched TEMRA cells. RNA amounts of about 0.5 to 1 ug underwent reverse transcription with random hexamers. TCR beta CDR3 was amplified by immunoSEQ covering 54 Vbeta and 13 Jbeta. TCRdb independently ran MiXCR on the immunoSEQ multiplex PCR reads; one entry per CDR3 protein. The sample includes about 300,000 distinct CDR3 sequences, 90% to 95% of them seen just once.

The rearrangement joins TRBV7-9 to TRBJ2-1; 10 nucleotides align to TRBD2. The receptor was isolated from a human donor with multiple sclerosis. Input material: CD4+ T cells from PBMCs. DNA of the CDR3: TGTGCCAGCAGCTTAAGGCTAGCGGGAGCATATGAGCAGTTCTTC. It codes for CASSLRLAGAYEQFF.